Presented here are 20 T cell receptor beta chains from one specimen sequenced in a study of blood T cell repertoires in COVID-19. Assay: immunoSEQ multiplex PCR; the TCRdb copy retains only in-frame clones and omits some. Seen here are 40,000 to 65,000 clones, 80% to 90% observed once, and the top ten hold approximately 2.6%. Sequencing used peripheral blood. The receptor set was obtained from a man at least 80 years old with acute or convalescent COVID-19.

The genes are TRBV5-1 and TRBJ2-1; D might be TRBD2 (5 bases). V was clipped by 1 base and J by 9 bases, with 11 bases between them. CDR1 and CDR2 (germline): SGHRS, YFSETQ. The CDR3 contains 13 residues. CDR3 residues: CASSLMLGGEQFF. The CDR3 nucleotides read TGCGCCAGCAGCTTGATGCTAGGAGGTGAGCAGTTCTTC.

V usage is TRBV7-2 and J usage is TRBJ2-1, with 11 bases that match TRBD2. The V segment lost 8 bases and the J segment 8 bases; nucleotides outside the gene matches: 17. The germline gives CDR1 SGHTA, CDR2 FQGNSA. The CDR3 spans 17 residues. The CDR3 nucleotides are TGTGCCAGCCTGTTGTGGTTAGCGGGGGGGCGTGGGGATGAGCAGTTCTTC. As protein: CASLLWLAGGRGDEQFF.

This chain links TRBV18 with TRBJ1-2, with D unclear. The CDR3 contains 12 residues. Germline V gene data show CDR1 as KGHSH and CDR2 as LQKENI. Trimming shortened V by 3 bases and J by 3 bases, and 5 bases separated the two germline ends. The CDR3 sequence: CASSPYDYGYTF. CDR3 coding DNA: TGTGCCAGCTCACCCTATGACTATGGCTACACCTTC.

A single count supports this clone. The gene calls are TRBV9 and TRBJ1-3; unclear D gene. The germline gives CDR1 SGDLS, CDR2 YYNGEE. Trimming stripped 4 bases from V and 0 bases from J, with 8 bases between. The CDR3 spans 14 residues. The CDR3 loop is CASSPVLSGNTIYF. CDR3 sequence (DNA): TGTGCCAGCAGCCCAGTCCTCTCTGGAAACACCATATATTTT.

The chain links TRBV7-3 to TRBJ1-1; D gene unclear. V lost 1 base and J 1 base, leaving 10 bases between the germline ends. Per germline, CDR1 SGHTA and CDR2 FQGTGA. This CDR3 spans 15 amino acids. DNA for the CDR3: TGTGCCAGCAGCTTAAATCCGGGTTGGAACACTGAAGCTTTCTTT. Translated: CASSLNPGWNTEAFF.

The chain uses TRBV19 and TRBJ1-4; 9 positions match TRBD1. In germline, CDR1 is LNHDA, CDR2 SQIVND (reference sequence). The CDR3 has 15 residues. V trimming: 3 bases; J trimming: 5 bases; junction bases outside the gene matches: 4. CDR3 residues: CASSIIGQGNEKLFF. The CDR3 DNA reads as TGTGCCAGTAGTATTATAGGACAGGGGAATGAAAAACTGTTTTTT.

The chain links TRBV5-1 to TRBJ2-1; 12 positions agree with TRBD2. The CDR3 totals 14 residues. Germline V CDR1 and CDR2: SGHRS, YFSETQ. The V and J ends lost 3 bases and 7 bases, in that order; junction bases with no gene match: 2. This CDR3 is CASSSSGGVNEQFF. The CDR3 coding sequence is TGCGCCAGCAGCTCTAGCGGGGGGGTAAATGAGCAGTTCTTC.

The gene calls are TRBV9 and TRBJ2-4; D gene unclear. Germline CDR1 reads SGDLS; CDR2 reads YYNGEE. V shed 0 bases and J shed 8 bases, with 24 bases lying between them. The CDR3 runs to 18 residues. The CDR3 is CASSVGPQDITLKYIQYF. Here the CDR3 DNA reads TGTGCCAGCAGCGTAGGACCCCAGGATATCACCTTAAAGTACATTCAGTACTTC. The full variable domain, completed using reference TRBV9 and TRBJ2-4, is DSGVTQTPKHLITATGQRVTLRCSPRSGDLSVYWYQQSLDQGLQFLIQYYNGEERAKGNILERFSAQQFPDLHSELNLSSLELGDSALYFCASSVGPQDITLKYIQYFGAGTRLSVL.

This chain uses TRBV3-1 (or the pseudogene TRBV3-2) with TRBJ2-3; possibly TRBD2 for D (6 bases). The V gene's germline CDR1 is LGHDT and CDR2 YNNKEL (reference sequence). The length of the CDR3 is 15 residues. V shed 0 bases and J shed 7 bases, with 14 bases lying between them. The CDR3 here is CASSQDRDSPYTQYF. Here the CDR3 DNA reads TGTGCCAGCAGCCAAGATAGGGACTCCCCTTATACGCAGTATTTT.

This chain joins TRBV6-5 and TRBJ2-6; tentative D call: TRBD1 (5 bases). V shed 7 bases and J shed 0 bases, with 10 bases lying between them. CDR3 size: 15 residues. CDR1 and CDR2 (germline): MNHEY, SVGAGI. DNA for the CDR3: TGTGCCAGCATCCCCAGGGACTCTGGGGCCAACGTCCTGACTTTC. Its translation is CASIPRDSGANVLTF.

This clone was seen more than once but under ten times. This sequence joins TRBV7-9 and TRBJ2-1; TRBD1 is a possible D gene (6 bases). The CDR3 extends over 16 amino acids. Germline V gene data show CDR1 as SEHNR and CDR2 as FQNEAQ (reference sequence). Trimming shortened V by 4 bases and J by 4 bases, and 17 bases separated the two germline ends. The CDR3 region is CASSSYRDPAYNEQFF. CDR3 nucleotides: TGTGCCAGCAGCTCTTACAGGGACCCCGCATACAATGAGCAGTTCTTC.

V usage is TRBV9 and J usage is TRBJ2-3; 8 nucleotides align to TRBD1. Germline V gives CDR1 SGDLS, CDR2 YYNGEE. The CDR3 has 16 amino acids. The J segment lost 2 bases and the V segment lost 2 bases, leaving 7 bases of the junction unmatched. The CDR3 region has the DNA TGTGCCAGCAGCGTCCAACCGGGACAGGACACAGATACGCAGTATTTT. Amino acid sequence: CASSVQPGQDTDTQYF.

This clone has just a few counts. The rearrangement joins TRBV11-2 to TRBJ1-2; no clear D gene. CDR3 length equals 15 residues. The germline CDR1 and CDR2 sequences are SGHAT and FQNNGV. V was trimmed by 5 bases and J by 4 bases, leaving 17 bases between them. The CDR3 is CASSGPKGVAYGYTF. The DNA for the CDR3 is TGTGCCAGCAGCGGGCCCAAGGGAGTCGCCTATGGCTACACCTTC.

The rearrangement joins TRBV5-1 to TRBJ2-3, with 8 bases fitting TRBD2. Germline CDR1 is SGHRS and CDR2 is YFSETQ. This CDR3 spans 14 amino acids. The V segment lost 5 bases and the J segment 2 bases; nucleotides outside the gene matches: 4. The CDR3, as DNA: TGCGCCAGCAGATTAGCGGGGAACACAGATACGCAGTATTTT. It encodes CASRLAGNTDTQYF.

In DNA form, the CDR3 reads TGTGCCAGCAGCTCGGGGGACACCATATATTTT. Protein sequence: CASSSGDTIYF. The genes are TRBV6-5 and TRBJ1-3, with D perhaps TRBD1 (5 bases). Germline values: CDR1 MNHEY, CDR2 SVGAGI. The V and J ends lost 6 bases and 8 bases respectively, with 8 bases between them. The CDR3 is 11 residues long.

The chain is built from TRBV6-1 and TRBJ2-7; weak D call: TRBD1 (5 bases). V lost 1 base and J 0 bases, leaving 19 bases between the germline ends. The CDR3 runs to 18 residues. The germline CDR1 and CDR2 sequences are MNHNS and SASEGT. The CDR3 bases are TGTGCCAGCAGTGAAGGGATTCAGGGTCCAGGGATCTCCTACGAGCAGTACTTC. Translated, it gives CASSEGIQGPGISYEQYF.

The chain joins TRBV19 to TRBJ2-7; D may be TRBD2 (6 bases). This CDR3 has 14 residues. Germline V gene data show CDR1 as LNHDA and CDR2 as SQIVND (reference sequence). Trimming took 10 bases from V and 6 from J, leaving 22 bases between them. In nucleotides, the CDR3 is TGTGCCACCCGCGGGGAGGCCGGTAGGCCCGAGCAGTACTTC. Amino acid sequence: CATRGEAGRPEQYF.

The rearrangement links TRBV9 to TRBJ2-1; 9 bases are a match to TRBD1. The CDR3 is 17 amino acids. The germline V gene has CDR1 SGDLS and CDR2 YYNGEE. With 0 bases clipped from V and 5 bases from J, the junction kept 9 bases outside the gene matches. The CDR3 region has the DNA TGTGCCAGCAGCGTAGGAAATAACAGGGGGCCACACAATGAGCAGTTCTTC. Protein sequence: CASSVGNNRGPHNEQFF. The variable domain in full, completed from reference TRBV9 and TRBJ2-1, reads DSGVTQTPKHLITATGQRVTLRCSPRSGDLSVYWYQQSLDQGLQFLIQYYNGEERAKGNILERFSAQQFPDLHSELNLSSLELGDSALYFCASSVGNNRGPHNEQFFGPGTRLTVL.

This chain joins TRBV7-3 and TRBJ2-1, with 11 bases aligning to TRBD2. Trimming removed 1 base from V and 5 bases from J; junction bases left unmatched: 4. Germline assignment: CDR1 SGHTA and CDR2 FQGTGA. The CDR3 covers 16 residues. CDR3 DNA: TGTGCCAGCAGCTTAATGACTAGCGGGGTAAACAATGAGCAGTTCTTC. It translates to CASSLMTSGVNNEQFF.

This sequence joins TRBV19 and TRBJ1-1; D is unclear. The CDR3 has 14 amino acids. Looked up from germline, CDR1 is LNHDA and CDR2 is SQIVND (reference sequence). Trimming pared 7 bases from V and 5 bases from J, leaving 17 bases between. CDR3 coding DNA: TGTGCCAGTACCAAACCCGGGATGCGGACTGAAGCTTTCTTT. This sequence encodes CASTKPGMRTEAFF.